Below are 10 T cell receptor beta chains sequenced from a single sample in a study of T-cell memory formation after mild COVID-19. TCRdb reprocessed the 5' RACE reads via MiXCR and lists one record per CDR3 protein. This sample has some 330,000 distinct CDR3 sequences, with approximately 21% found just once. Sequencing input: PBMCs or a T cell subset sorted from them (not recorded which). The source of these receptors is an adult woman who had mild COVID-19 (a few samples of this study predate the infection). Cell type and time point are not known.

The chain couples TRBV6-9 to TRBJ2-1; D is tentatively TRBD1 or TRBD2 (5 bases each). Germline V gene sequence: CDR1 MNHGY, CDR2 SVAAGI. V lost 2 bases, J lost 8 bases, and 22 bases lay in between. The CDR3 length is 17 residues. CDR3 DNA: TGTGCCAGCAGTTATCAGGGAGCTGTTAACCCTGAGCATGAGCAGTTCTTC. This sequence encodes CASSYQGAVNPEHEQFF.

This clonotype turned up a few times. The CDR3 region is CASSQGPIAIETQYF. CDR3 nucleotide sequence: TGTGCCAGCAGCCAAGGCCCCATAGCGATCGAGACCCAGTACTTC. The V call is TRBV3-1, the J call TRBJ2-5; D possibly corresponds to TRBD2 (5 bases). CDR3 length: 15 amino acids. V dropped 1 base and J dropped 5 bases, with 14 bases sitting between them. Germline assignment: CDR1 LGHDT and CDR2 YNNKEL (reference sequence).

This clonotype has a handful of counts. The gene calls are TRBV12-3 or TRBV12-4 and TRBJ1-5; D not certain. V was clipped by 3 bases and J by 2 bases, with 8 bases between them. The CDR3 length is 14 residues. CDR3 nucleotides: TGTGCCAGCAGTTTCTCGTGGGGCAATCAGCCCCAGCATTTT. Amino acids: CASSFSWGNQPQHF.

The rearrangement uses TRBV10-3 and TRBJ1-1; D unclear. Trimming cost V 4 bases and J 4 bases, with 13 bases left between them. Germline assignment: CDR1 ENHRY and CDR2 SYGVKD. CDR3 size: 14 residues. DNA for the CDR3: TGTGCCATCAGTGCCGACGGGCCTCGCACTGAAGCTTTCTTT. Its protein product is CAISADGPRTEAFF.

The chain links TRBV6-2 or TRBV6-3 to TRBJ2-2, with 9 bases aligning to TRBD2. The germline gives CDR1 MNHEY, CDR2 SVGEGT. Losses at the gene ends were 0 bases for V and 4 bases for J; bases not matched to a gene: 3. This CDR3 has 16 residues. CDR3 region: CASSYSSGSITGELFF. CDR3 DNA sequence: TGTGCCAGCAGTTACTCTAGCGGGAGTATCACCGGGGAGCTGTTTTTT.

This chain links TRBV6-5 with TRBJ2-6; D unresolved. Trimming pared 5 bases from V and 1 base from J, leaving 6 bases between. Germline assignment: CDR1 MNHEY and CDR2 SVGAGI. The CDR3 contains 14 residues. The DNA of the CDR3 is TGTGCCAGCAGTAAGGTTTCTGGGGCCAACGTCCTGACTTTC. It specifies CASSKVSGANVLTF.

This clonotype came up a few times. This chain uses TRBV18 with TRBJ2-7; TRBD1 matches 9 bases. Per germline, CDR1 KGHSH and CDR2 LQKENI. After removal of 2 bases from V and 5 bases from J, the junction contained 7 bases not matched to a gene. There are 15 residues in the CDR3. The CDR3 nucleotides are TGTGCCAGCTCACCAATTTCGGGACAGGGCAACGAGCAGTACTTC. Amino acid sequence: CASSPISGQGNEQYF.

This sequence joins TRBV5-4 and TRBJ2-7; the D gene is possibly TRBD2 (6 bases). Germline CDR1 is SGHNT and CDR2 is YYREEE (reference sequence). The V gene lost 3 bases and the J gene lost 2 bases, with 15 bases spanning the gap. The CDR3 is made up of 15 amino acids. In DNA form, the CDR3 reads TGTGCCAGCAGCTCTCCAGCGCTAGCGCCCTACGAGCAGTACTTC. Translating gives CASSSPALAPYEQYF.

With regard to this clonotype: The germline gene is not matched at one end of the junction; a read error may be the cause. The chain couples TRBV20-1 to TRBJ2-7; D gene ambiguous. The CDR3 spans 13 residues. In germline, CDR1 is DFQATT, CDR2 SNEGSKA (reference sequence). The CDR3 spells CRARDGFGFEQYF. The CDR3 DNA follows: TGCAGAGCTAGAGATGGTTTCGGCTTCGAGCAGTACTTC.

This clonotype was observed a few times. This chain uses TRBV20-1 with TRBJ2-3; D gene unclear. Germline CDR1 reads DFQATT; CDR2 reads SNEGSKA (reference sequence). The CDR3 is 12 amino acids. The germline V and J ends were trimmed by 8 bases and 2 bases, with 11 bases remaining between them. In DNA, the CDR3 is TGCAGTCGTGGTGGGATCACAGATACGCAGTATTTT. Protein product: CSRGGITDTQYF.